This entry features one T cell receptor beta chain sequence. The use of a sample-barcoded 5' primer and a J-beta primer mix characterized a second PCR of about 7 to 12 cycles. MiXCR, applied by TCRdb to the 5' RACE reads, yields one record per CDR3 protein. The table lists around 2 million distinct CDR3 sequences, about two fifths of them singletons. This specimen belongs to a study of blood T cells in healthy people across ages. The V gene's germline CDR1 is LGHNA and CDR2 YSLEER. The V gene lost 1 base and the J gene lost 3 bases, with 10 bases spanning the gap. The CDR3 runs to 15 residues. The sequencing input was blood. The TCR sequence derives from a human donor in good health. This chain links TRBV4-3 with TRBJ1-5; unclear D gene. The CDR3 DNA reads as TGCGCCAGCAGCCAAGGGATAGGCACCAATCAGCCCCAGCATTTT. Amino acids: CASSQGIGTNQPQHF.